This is a list of T cell receptor beta chains from one sample in a study of blood T cell repertoires in COVID-19. Libraries were prepared by immunoSEQ multiplex PCR; TCRdb keeps only in-frame clonotypes and omits some of them. The table shows under 500,000 clones, with 85% to 90% occurring only once. Input material: PBMCs or T cells enriched from blood (not recorded which). All receptors come from a man aged 25 to 40 who had recovered from COVID-19. Both conserved end residues are part of each CDR3. D genes are given only for firm matches. The listing skips clone size in some rows; elsewhere it reads once, few, many or a size class.

V gene,D gene,clone size,J gene,CDR3 protein,CDR3 DNA
TRBV30,.,few,TRBJ2-7,CAWSWKGVPYEQYF,TGTGCCTGGAGTTGGAAGGGAGTCCCCTACGAGCAGTACTTC
TRBV7-9,TRBD2,.,TRBJ2-5,CASSPGLAGAETQYF,TGTGCCAGCAGTCCTGGACTAGCGGGAGCAGAGACCCAGTACTTC
TRBV24-1,.,.,TRBJ2-2,CATRNRGTGELFF,TGTGCCACCAGAAATAGAGGCACCGGGGAGCTGTTTTTT
TRBV7-2,.,.,TRBJ2-3,CASSLVAVLNTDTQYF,TGTGCCAGCAGCTTAGTAGCGGTACTAAACACAGATACGCAGTATTTT
TRBV5-5,TRBD2,.,TRBJ2-7,CASSLKNWEGGYEQYF,TGTGCCAGCAGCTTGAAAAATTGGGAGGGCGGCTACGAGCAGTACTTC
TRBV25-1,TRBD1,.,TRBJ1-2,CASSERGQGGGYTF,TGTGCCAGCAGTGAACGGGGACAGGGGGGAGGCTACACCTTC
TRBV9,.,.,TRBJ1-2,CASSVHREINYGYTF,TGTGCCAGCAGCGTACACAGGGAAATAAACTATGGCTACACCTTC
TRBV11-2,.,.,TRBJ2-1,CASSLGPGDRIEQFF,TGTGCCAGCAGCTTAGGTCCAGGGGATAGGATTGAGCAGTTCTTC
TRBV30,.,.,TRBJ2-5,CAWSVEYQETQYF,TGTGCCTGGAGTGTTGAGTACCAAGAGACCCAGTACTTC
TRBV24-1,TRBD2,.,TRBJ2-1,CATSDVAGGPYNEQFF,TGTGCCACCAGTGATGTAGCGGGGGGACCCTACAATGAGCAGTTCTTC
TRBV27,TRBD2,.,TRBJ2-7,CASSGLAGAYEQYF,TGTGCCAGCAGTGGACTAGCGGGAGCCTACGAGCAGTACTTC
TRBV10-3,TRBD1,.,TRBJ1-1,CATQPGQGEPEAFF,TGTGCCACCCAACCGGGACAGGGGGAGCCTGAAGCTTTCTTT
TRBV11-3,TRBD1,.,TRBJ2-7,CASSLTGAYEQYF,TGTGCCAGCAGCTTAACAGGGGCCTACGAGCAGTACTTC
TRBV2,.,.,TRBJ1-2,CASLGAQRTYGYTF,TGTGCCAGCTTAGGGGCCCAAAGGACGTATGGCTACACCTTC
TRBV19,TRBD1,.,TRBJ1-5,CAISGQDNQPQHF,TGTGCCATCTCGGGACAGGACAATCAGCCCCAGCATTTT
TRBV11-2,TRBD1,.,TRBJ1-2,CASSSRTGANYGYTF,TGTGCCAGCAGCTCCCGGACAGGAGCTAACTATGGCTACACCTTC
TRBV6-2/TRBV6-3,TRBD2,.,TRBJ2-2,CASSTTLAGVTGELFF,TGTGCCAGCAGTACGACACTAGCGGGAGTAACCGGGGAGCTGTTTTTT
TRBV5-4,.,.,TRBJ1-2,CASSLGLAGNYGYTF,TGTGCCAGCAGCTTGGGACTAGCCGGGAACTATGGCTACACCTTC
TRBV7-9,.,.,TRBJ2-1,CASSFSKSPYNEQFF,TGTGCCAGCAGCTTTTCTAAAAGTCCCTACAATGAGCAGTTCTTC
TRBV28,TRBD1,.,TRBJ1-1,CASRRTGGTIAFF,TGTGCCAGCAGACGGACAGGGGGGACGATTGCTTTCTTT
TRBV5-1,.,.,TRBJ2-5,CASSLGLAGETQYF,TGCGCCAGCAGCTTGGGTCTAGCTGGGGAGACCCAGTACTTC
TRBV2,.,.,TRBJ2-7,CASAEVSEQYF,TGTGCCAGCGCGGAAGTCTCAGAGCAGTACTTC
TRBV6-4,TRBD2,.,TRBJ2-1,CASSISGTSSYNEQFF,TGTGCCAGCAGTATATCCGGGACTAGTAGTTACAATGAGCAGTTCTTC
TRBV7-3,TRBD2,.,TRBJ2-7,CASSTSSSGMIPSEQYF,TGTGCCAGCAGCACCTCGTCTAGCGGGATGATCCCTAGCGAGCAGTACTTC
TRBV5-1,TRBD1,.,TRBJ2-7,CASSPGTGVEGHEQYF,TGCGCCAGCAGCCCCGGGACAGGGGTGGAGGGCCACGAGCAGTACTTC
TRBV18,TRBD2,.,TRBJ2-7,CASSPRLAGGPHEQYF,TGTGCCAGCTCACCCCGACTAGCGGGAGGGCCGCACGAGCAGTACTTC
TRBV7-6,.,.,TRBJ1-6,CASSLGTAQSPLHF,TGTGCCAGCAGCTTGGGGACTGCCCAATCACCCCTCCACTTT
TRBV28,TRBD1,.,TRBJ2-2,CASRTGEKNTGELFF,TGTGCCAGCAGAACAGGGGAGAAGAACACCGGGGAGCTGTTTTTT
TRBV30,.,.,TRBJ2-7,CAWSDGGEIPYEQYF,TGTGCCTGGAGTGATGGCGGAGAAATCCCCTACGAGCAGTACTTC
TRBV11-2,.,.,TRBJ1-2,CASSLHPNYGYTF,TGTGCCAGCAGCTTACATCCTAACTATGGCTACACCTTC
TRBV6-5,.,.,TRBJ2-7,CASSYGSRGYEQYF,TGTGCCAGCAGTTATGGGAGCCGGGGTTACGAGCAGTACTTC
TRBV11-2,.,.,TRBJ2-5,CASSLGGQETQYF,TGTGCCAGCAGCTTAGGAGGGCAAGAGACCCAGTACTTC
TRBV7-2,TRBD1,.,TRBJ1-2,CASSFAGTGGGNYGYTF,TGTGCCAGCAGCTTCGCCGGGACAGGGGGGGGTAACTATGGCTACACCTTC
TRBV13,TRBD2,.,TRBJ2-7,CASSSTGTSSNLRYEQYF,TGTGCCAGCAGCTCAACCGGGACTAGCAGTAACCTTCGGTACGAGCAGTACTTC
TRBV4-2,.,.,TRBJ2-5,CASSQDVLALETQYF,TGTGCCAGCAGCCAAGATGTACTAGCACTAGAGACCCAGTACTTC
TRBV7-8,.,.,TRBJ1-4,CASSLVIRTPGTNEKLFF,TGTGCCAGCAGCTTAGTGATCCGGACTCCCGGGACTAATGAAAAACTGTTTTTT
TRBV14,TRBD1,once,TRBJ1-2,CASSQLRGTGNGYTF,TGTGCCAGCAGCCAACTCAGAGGGACAGGGAACGGCTACACCTTC
TRBV2,.,.,TRBJ2-1,CASSEAQVNEQFF,TGTGCCAGCAGTGAAGCGCAGGTGAACGAGCAGTTCTTC
TRBV5-1,TRBD1,.,TRBJ1-2,CASSHGQGVEGYTF,TGCGCCAGCAGCCATGGACAGGGTGTAGAAGGCTACACCTTC
TRBV29-1,TRBD2,.,TRBJ2-5,CSVASGSNKETQYF,TGCAGCGTTGCTAGCGGGAGTAACAAGGAGACCCAGTACTTC
TRBV30,.,.,TRBJ2-6,CAWSAQTGANVLTF,TGTGCCTGGAGTGCCCAGACTGGGGCCAACGTCCTGACTTTC
TRBV30,TRBD1,.,TRBJ1-2,CAWSVPGTGGHGYTF,TGTGCCTGGAGTGTCCCGGGGACAGGGGGCCATGGCTACACCTTC
TRBV28,TRBD1,.,TRBJ1-2,CASSSYLGQDIGYTF,TGTGCCAGCAGTTCATACTTGGGACAGGATATTGGCTACACCTTC
TRBV18,TRBD1,.,TRBJ1-1,CASSPPNRGRVTEAFF,TGTGCCAGCTCACCCCCAAACAGGGGGCGTGTCACTGAAGCTTTCTTT
TRBV19,.,.,TRBJ2-7,CASSNEANLQYF,TGTGCCAGTAGTAACGAGGCCAATCTGCAGTACTTC
TRBV24-1,TRBD1,.,TRBJ2-2,CATQDRVRGELFF,TGTGCCACCCAGGACAGGGTGAGGGGGGAGCTGTTTTTT